Listed here is a single TCR beta chain. No antigen is known for it. This record belongs to a study of shared clonotypes between healthy human individuals. In the study overall: Donors had three CD4 naive, three CD4 memory, two CD8 naive and one CD8 memory plate apiece. Findings of the study overall: The study found lower generation probabilities in non-shared clonotypes than in those shared by all four donors.

This table comes from immunoSEQ multiplex PCR, and its TCRdb copy is limited to in-frame clones, with some not included. The sample records over 850,000 clones, 70% to 80% being singletons. Sequenced material: memory CD4+ T cells from PBMCs. Subset denoted: CD45RA-negative fraction. The sequence was collected from a man between 18 and 29 years old in good health. Some clones in this sample may be carry-over from other donors' samples.

The CDR3 DNA is TGTGCCAGCTCACCGTACAGTGCGAGGAGTTCCTACAATGAGCAGTTCTTC. Encoded protein: CASSPYSARSSYNEQFF. The chain employs TRBV18 and TRBJ2-1; D is ambiguous. Germline-derived CDR1 and CDR2 are KGHSH and LQKENI. Between the trimmed V and J ends, which lost 3 bases and 1 base, there was a span of 16 bases. There are 17 residues in the CDR3.